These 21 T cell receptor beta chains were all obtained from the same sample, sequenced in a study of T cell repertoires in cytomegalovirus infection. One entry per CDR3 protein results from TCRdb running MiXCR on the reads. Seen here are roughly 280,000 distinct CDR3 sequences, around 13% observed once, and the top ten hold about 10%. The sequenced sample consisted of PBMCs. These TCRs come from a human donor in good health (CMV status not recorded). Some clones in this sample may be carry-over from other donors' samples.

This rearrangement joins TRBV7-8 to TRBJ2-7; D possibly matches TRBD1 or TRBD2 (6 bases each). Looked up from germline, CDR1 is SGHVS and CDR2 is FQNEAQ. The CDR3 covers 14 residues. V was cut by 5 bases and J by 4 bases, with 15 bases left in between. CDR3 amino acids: CASSRTRGVYEQYF. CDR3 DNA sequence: TGTGCCAGCAGCCGCACTAGGGGGGTATACGAGCAGTACTTC.

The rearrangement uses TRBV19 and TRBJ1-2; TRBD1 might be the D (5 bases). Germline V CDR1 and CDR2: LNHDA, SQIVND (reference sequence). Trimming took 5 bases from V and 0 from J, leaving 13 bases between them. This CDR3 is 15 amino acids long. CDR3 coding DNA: TGTGCCAGTAGTCGCCGGGACTCCTCTAACTATGGCTACACCTTC. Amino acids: CASSRRDSSNYGYTF.

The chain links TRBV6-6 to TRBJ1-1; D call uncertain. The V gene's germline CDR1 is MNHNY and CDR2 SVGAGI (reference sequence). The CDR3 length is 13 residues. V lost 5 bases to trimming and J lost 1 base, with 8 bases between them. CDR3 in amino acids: CASSRHQNTEAFF. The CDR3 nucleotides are TGTGCCAGCAGTCGTCATCAGAACACTGAAGCTTTCTTT.

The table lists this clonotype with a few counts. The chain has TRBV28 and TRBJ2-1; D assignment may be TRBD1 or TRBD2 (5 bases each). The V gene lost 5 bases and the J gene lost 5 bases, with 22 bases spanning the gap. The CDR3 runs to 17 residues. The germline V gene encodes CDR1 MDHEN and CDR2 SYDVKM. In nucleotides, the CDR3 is TGTGCCAGCAGTAAGTTCCCAGAGGGGAACCAACACAATGAGCAGTTCTTC. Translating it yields CASSKFPEGNQHNEQFF.

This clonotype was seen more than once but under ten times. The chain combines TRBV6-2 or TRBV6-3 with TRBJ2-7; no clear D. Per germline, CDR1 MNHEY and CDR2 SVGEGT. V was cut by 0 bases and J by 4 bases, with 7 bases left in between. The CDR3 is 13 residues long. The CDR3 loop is CASSYSRVYEQYF. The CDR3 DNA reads TGTGCCAGCAGTTACTCAAGGGTGTACGAGCAGTACTTC.

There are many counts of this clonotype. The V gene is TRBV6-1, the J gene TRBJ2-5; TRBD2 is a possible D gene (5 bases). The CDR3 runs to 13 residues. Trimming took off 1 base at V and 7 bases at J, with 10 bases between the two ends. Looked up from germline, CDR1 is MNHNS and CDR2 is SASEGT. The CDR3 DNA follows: TGTGCCAGCAGTGAAGGACTACCCGGGACCCAGTACTTC. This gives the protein CASSEGLPGTQYF.

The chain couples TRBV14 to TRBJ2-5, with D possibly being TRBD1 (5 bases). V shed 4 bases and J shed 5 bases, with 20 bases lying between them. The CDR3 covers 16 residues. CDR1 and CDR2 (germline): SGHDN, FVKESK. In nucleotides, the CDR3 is TGTGCCAGCAGCCGACCTGGGGCAGAGGTGAGGGAGACCCAGTACTTC. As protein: CASSRPGAEVRETQYF.

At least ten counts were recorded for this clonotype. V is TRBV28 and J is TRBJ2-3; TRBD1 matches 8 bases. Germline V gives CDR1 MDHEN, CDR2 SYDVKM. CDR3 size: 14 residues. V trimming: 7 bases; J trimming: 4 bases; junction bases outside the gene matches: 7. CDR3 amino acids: CASIGTGLPDTQYF. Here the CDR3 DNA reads TGTGCCAGCATAGGGACAGGCCTCCCAGATACGCAGTATTTT.

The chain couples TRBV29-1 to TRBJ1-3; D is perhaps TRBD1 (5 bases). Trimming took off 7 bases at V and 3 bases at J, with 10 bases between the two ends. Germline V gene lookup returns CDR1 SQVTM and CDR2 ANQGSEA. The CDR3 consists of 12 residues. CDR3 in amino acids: CSAQGLGNTIYF. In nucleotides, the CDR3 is TGCAGCGCCCAGGGCCTTGGAAACACCATATATTTT.

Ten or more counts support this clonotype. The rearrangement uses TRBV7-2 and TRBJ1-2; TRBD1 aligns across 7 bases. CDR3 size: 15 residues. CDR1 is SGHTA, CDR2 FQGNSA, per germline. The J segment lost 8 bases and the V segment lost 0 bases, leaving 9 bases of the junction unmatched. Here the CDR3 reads CASSLAGQWARGYTF. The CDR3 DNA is TGTGCCAGCAGCTTAGCGGGACAGTGGGCTAGGGGCTACACCTTC.

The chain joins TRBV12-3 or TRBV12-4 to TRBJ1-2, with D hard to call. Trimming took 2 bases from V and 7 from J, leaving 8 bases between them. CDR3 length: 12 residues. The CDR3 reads CASSLKRGGYTF. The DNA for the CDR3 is TGTGCCAGCAGTTTAAAACGTGGTGGCTACACCTTC.

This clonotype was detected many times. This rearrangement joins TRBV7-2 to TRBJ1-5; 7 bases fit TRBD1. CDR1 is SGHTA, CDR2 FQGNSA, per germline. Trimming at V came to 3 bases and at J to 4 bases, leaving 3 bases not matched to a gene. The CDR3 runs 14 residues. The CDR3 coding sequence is TGTGCCAGCAGCTTGTACAGGGGAAATCAGCCCCAGCATTTT. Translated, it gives CASSLYRGNQPQHF.

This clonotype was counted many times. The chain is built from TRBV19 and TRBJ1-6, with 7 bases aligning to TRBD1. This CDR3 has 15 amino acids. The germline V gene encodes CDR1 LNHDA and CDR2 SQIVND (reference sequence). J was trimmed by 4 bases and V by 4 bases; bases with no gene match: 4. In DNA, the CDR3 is TGTGCCAGTAGTAACGGACAGGAATATAATTCACCCCTCCACTTT. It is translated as CASSNGQEYNSPLHF.

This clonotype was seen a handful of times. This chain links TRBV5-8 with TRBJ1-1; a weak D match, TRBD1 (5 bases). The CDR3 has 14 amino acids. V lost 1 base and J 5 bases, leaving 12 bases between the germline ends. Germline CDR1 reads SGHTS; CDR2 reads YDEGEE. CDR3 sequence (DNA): TGTGCCAGCAGCTTGCAGTGGGGGAGGACTGAAGCTTTCTTT. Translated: CASSLQWGRTEAFF.

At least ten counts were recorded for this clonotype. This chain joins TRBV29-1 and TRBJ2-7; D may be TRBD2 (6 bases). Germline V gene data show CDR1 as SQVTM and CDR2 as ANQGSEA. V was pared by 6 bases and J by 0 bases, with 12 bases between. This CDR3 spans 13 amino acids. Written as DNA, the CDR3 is TGCAGCGTGGAGGGTCCGAGCTCCTACGAGCAGTACTTC. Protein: CSVEGPSSYEQYF.

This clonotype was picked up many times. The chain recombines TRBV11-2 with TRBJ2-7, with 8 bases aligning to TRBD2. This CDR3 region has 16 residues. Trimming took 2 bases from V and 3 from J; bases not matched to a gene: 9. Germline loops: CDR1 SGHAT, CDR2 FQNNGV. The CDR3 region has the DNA TGTGCCAGCAGCTTACGGGGACTAGGAGGCGACTACGAGCAGTACTTC. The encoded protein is CASSLRGLGGDYEQYF.

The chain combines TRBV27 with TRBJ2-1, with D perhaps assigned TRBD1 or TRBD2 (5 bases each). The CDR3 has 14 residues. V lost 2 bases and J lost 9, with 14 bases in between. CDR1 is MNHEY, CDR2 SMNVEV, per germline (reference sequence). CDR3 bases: TGTGCCAGCAGTTTAACGGCCGGGGCCTCTGAGCAGTTCTTC. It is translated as CASSLTAGASEQFF.

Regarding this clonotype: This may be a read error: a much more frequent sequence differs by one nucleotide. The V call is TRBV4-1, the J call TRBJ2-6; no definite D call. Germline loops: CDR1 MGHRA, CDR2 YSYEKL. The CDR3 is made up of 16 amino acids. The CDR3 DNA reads TGCGCCAGCAGCCAAGAGATCCTCTCTGGGACCAACGTCCTGACTTTC. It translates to CASSQEILSGTNVLTF.

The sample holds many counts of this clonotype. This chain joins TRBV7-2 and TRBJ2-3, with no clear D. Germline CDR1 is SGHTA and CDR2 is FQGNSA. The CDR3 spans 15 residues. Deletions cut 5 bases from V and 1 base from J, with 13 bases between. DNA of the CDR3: TGTGCCAGCAGCGCTTACTTCCTGGGCACAGATACGCAGTATTTT. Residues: CASSAYFLGTDTQYF.

CDR3 nucleotides: TGTGCCAGCGGGAGTAGCGGGAGAAGAGATACGCAGTATTTT. It translates to CASGSSGRRDTQYF. The rearrangement joins TRBV2 to TRBJ2-3; the match to TRBD2 covers 9 bases. This CDR3 is 14 amino acids long. Losses at the gene ends were 8 bases for V and 5 bases for J; bases not matched to a gene: 8. Germline CDR1 SNHLY, CDR2 FYNNEI.

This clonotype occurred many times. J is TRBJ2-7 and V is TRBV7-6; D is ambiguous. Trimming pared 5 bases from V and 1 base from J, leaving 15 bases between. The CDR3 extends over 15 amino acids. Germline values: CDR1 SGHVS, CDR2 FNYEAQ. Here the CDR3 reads CASSAYPGPSYEQYF. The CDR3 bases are TGTGCCAGCAGCGCCTATCCGGGCCCATCCTACGAGCAGTACTTC.